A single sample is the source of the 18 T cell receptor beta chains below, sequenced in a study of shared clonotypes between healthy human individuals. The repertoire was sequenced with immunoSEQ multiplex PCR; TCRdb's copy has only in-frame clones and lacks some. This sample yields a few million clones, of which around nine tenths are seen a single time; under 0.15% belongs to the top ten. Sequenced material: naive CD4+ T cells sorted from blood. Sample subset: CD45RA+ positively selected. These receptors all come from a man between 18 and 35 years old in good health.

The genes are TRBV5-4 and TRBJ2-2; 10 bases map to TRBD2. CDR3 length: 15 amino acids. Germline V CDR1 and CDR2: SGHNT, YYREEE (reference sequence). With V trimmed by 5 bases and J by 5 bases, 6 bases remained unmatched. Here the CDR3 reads CASSSVAGGTGELFF. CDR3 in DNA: TGTGCCAGCAGTTCGGTAGCGGGAGGAACCGGGGAGCTGTTTTTT.

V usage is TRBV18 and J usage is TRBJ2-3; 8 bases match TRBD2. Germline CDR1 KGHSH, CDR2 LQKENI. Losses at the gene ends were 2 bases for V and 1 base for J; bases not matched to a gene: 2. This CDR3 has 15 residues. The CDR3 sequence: CASSPEGLGTDTQYF. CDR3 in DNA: TGTGCCAGCTCACCAGAGGGACTAGGCACAGATACGCAGTATTTT.

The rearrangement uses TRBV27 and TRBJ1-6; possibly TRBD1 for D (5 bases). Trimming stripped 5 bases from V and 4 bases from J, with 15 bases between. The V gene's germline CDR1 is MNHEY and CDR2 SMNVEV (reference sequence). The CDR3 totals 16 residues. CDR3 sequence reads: CASSPQEGAYNSPLHF. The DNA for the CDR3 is TGTGCCAGCAGTCCGCAGGAAGGGGCTTATAATTCACCCCTCCACTTT.

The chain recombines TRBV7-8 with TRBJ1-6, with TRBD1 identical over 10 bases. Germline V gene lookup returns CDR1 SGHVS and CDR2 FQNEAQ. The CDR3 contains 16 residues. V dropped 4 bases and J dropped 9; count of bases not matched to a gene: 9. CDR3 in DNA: TGTGCCAGCAGCTATCAGAAGGGACAGGGGATTTCACCCCTCCACTTT. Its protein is CASSYQKGQGISPLHF.

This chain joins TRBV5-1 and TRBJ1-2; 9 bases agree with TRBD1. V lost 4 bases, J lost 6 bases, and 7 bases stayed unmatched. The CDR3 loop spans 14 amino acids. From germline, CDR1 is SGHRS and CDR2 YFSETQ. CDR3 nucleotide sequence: TGCGCCAGCAGCCCTACAGGGGGCGCGAATGGCTACACCTTC. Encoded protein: CASSPTGGANGYTF.

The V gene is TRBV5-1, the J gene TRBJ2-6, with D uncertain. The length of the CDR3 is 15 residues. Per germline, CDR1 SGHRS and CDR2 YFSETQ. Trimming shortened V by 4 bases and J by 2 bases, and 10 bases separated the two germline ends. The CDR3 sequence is CASSLPAAGANVLTF. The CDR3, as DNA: TGCGCCAGCAGCCTCCCCGCAGCTGGGGCCAACGTCCTGACTTTC.

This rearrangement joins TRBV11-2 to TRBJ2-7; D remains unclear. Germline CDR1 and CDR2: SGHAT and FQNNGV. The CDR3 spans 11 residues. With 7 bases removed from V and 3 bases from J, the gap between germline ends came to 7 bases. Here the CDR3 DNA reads TGTGCCAGCACCTCCGGCTACGAGCAGTACTTC. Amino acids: CASTSGYEQYF.

The CDR3 DNA sequence: TGTGCCAGCAGTTACCCAAGCCGGGGGGGGTTCAACGAGCAGTACTTC. Translation: CASSYPSRGGFNEQYF. The chain couples TRBV6-5 to TRBJ2-7; 8 nucleotides agree with TRBD2. After removal of 2 bases from V and 5 bases from J, the junction contained 11 bases not matched to a gene. This CDR3 spans 16 amino acids. The germline CDR1 and CDR2 sequences are MNHEY and SVGAGI.

Here the CDR3 reads CASSFLISSYEQYF. CDR3 DNA sequence: TGTGCCAGCAGCTTTCTGATCTCTTCCTACGAGCAGTACTTC. V and J are TRBV7-9 and TRBJ2-5; no clear D. The J call may not be correct, given that the DNA end is closer to TRBJ2-7. Per germline, CDR1 SEHNR and CDR2 FQNEAQ (reference sequence). The CDR3 runs 14 residues.

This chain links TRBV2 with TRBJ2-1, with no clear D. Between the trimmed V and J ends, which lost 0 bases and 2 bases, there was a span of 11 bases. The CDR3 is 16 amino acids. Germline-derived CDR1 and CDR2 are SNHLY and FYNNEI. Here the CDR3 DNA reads TGTGCCAGCAGTGAAGCCAGGAGCAGCGCCTACAATGAGCAGTTCTTC. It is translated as CASSEARSSAYNEQFF.

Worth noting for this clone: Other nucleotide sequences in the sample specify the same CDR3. The DNA of the CDR3 is TGCAGCGTGGACAGGGGTGCCGGGGAGCTGTTTTTT. Translation gives CSVDRGAGELFF. This chain connects TRBV29-1 to TRBJ2-2; 9 positions agree with TRBD1. This CDR3 spans 12 amino acids. Germline V gene data show CDR1 as SQVTM and CDR2 as ANQGSEA. J gave up 6 bases and V 6 bases, and 2 bases lay outside the gene matches.

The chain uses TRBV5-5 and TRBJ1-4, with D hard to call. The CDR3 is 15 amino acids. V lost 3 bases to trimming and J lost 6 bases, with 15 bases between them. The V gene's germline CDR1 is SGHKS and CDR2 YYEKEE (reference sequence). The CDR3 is CASSWLGIDYEKLFF. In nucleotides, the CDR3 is TGTGCCAGCAGCTGGTTGGGGATCGACTATGAAAAACTGTTTTTT.

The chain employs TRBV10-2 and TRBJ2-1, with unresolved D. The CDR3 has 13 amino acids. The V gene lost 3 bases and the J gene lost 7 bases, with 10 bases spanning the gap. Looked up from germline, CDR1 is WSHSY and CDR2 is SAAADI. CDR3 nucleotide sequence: TGCGCCAGCAGTGACGGTCTGGCAAATGAGCAGTTCTTC. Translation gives CASSDGLANEQFF.

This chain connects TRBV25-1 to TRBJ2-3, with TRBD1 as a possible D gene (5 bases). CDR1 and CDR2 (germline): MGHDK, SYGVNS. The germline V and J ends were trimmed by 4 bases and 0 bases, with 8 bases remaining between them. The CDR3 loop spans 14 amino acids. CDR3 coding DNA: TGTGCCAGCAGTGGGGGCCTGAGCACAGATACGCAGTATTTT. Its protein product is CASSGGLSTDTQYF.

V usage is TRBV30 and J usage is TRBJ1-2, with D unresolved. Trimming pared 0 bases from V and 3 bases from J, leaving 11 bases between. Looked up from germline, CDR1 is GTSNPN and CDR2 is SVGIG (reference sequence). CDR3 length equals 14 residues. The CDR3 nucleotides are TGTGCCTGGAGTGTCCCCTCGGGTGACTATGGCTACACCTTC. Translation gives CAWSVPSGDYGYTF.

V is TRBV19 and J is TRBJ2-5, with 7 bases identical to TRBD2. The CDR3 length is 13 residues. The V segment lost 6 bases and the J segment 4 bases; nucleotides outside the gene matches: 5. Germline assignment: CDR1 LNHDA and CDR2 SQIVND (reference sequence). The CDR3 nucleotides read TGTGCCAGTAGAGGGAGGGCCGGAGAGACCCAGTACTTC. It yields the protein CASRGRAGETQYF.

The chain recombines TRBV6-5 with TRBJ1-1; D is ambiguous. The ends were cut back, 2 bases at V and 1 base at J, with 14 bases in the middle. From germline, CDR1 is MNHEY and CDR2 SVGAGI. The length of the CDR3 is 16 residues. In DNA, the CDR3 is TGTGCCAGCAGTTACGGGCCCAGGCCGGGGAACACTGAAGCTTTCTTT. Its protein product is CASSYGPRPGNTEAFF.

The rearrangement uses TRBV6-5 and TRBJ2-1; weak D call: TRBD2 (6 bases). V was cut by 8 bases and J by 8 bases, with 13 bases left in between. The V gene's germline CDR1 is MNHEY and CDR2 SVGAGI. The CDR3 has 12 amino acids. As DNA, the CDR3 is TGTGCCAGCCACCGGGGGTACGATGAGCAGTTCTTC. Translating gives CASHRGYDEQFF.